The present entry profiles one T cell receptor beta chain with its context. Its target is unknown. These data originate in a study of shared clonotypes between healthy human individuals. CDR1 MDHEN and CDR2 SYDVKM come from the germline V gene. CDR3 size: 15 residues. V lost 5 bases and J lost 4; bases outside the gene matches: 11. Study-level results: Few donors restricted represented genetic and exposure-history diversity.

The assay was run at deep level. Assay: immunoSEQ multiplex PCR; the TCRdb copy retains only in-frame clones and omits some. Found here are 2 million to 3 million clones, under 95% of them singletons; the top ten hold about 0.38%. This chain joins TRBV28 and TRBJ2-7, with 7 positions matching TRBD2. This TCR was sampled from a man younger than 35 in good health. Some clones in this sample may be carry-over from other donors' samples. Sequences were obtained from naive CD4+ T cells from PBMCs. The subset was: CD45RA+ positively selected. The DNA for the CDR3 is TGTGCCAGCAGTCAGGCCTCTAGCGGTTCTTACGAGCAGTACTTC. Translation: CASSQASSGSYEQYF.